This passage covers 13 T cell receptor beta chains from one sample sequenced in a study of cytomegalovirus exposure and HLA in healthy donors (TCRdb year 2017). Libraries were made using the immunoSEQ multiplex PCR assay. TCRdb provides this immuneACCESS table in a form limited to in-frame rearrangements. Some clones are lacking; in checked studies, under half of them reflect an unresolved V gene, and why the rest are absent is not known. For this sample the table gives 43,000 or so clones, of which 80% to 95% were detected only once. The top ten clones comprise approximately 5.4% of the sample. The sequenced material came from PBMCs. Receptor source: a young man in good health and CMV-seronegative.

The chain links TRBV9 to TRBJ2-3, with TRBD1 matching over 9 bases. V gave up 2 bases and J gave up 1 base; unmatched junction bases: 5. The CDR3 has 16 residues. CDR1 is SGDLS and CDR2 is YYNGEE in the germline V gene. CDR3 bases: TGTGCCAGCAGCGTCCGGACAGGGGAGCGCACAGATACGCAGTATTTT. Protein sequence: CASSVRTGERTDTQYF.

V gene TRBV2 combines with J gene TRBJ1-5, with TRBD1 matching 11 bases. From germline, CDR1 is SNHLY and CDR2 FYNNEI. This CDR3 contains 16 residues. The ends lost 6 bases at V and 0 bases at J; junction bases unmatched: 4. CDR3 nucleotide sequence: TGTGCCAGCAGAAGGGACAGGGGGACTAGCAATCAGCCCCAGCATTTT. Protein: CASRRDRGTSNQPQHF.

This clone showed up just a few times. This chain links TRBV4-1 with TRBJ2-2, with D possibly TRBD1 on 5 matching bases. V was pared by 4 bases and J by 3 bases, with 12 bases between. The CDR3 is made up of 15 amino acids. The germline V gene has CDR1 MGHRA and CDR2 YSYEKL. The CDR3 sequence is CASSRPDSDTGELFF. The CDR3 DNA is TGCGCCAGCAGCCGGCCTGACAGCGACACCGGGGAGCTGTTTTTT.

This clone was seen only once. V usage is TRBV19 and J usage is TRBJ2-2; D call uncertain. The CDR3 contains 13 residues. Germline V gives CDR1 LNHDA, CDR2 SQIVND (reference sequence). With 8 bases removed from V and 9 bases from J, the gap between germline ends came to 16 bases. CDR3 sequence reads: CASRLAGVRELFF. As DNA, the CDR3 is TGTGCCAGTCGTCTTGCAGGTGTCCGGGAGCTGTTTTTT.

The rearrangement joins TRBV5-1 to TRBJ2-7, with TRBD1 as a possible D gene (6 bases). Deletions cut 4 bases from V and 6 bases from J, with 26 bases between. Per the germline V gene, CDR1 is SGHRS and CDR2 is YFSETQ. CDR3 size: 17 residues. The DNA for the CDR3 is TGCGCCAGCAGCCTAAGGACAGACATGCCCCGTCCGAGCGAGCAGTACTTC. It yields the protein CASSLRTDMPRPSEQYF.

The chain links TRBV6-6 to TRBJ2-5; D not certain. The CDR3 totals 14 residues. Germline values: CDR1 MNHNY, CDR2 SVGAGI (reference sequence). The V gene lost 5 bases and the J gene lost 2 bases, with 12 bases spanning the gap. This CDR3 reads CASSRVNRQETQYF. The CDR3, as DNA: TGTGCCAGCAGTCGGGTGAATAGACAAGAGACCCAGTACTTC.

This chain joins TRBV5-6 and TRBJ1-3, with D maybe TRBD1 (6 bases). The germline V and J ends were trimmed by 4 bases and 1 base, with 15 bases remaining between them. This CDR3 has 16 amino acids. CDR1 is SGHDT, CDR2 YYEEEE, per germline. CDR3: CASSDRTVNSGNTIYF. CDR3 coding DNA: TGTGCCAGCAGCGACCGGACAGTCAATTCTGGAAACACCATATATTTT.

The chain uses TRBV7-2 and TRBJ2-7; 7 bases are shared with TRBD2. The CDR3 length is 14 residues. Germline V gene sequence: CDR1 SGHTA, CDR2 FQGNSA. V trimming: 5 bases; J trimming: 0 bases; junction bases outside the gene matches: 4. CDR3 loop: CASSISGGSYEQYF. The CDR3 DNA follows: TGTGCCAGCAGCATATCGGGGGGCTCCTACGAGCAGTACTTC.

The rearrangement uses TRBV4-3 and TRBJ1-2; 9 nucleotides agree with TRBD1. Per the germline V gene, CDR1 is LGHNA and CDR2 is YSLEER. This CDR3 has 17 residues. The ends lost 0 bases at V and 2 bases at J; junction bases unmatched: 7. DNA for the CDR3: TGCGCCAGCAGCCAAGATGGGACAGGGAGCCAAAACTATGGCTACACCTTC. This encodes CASSQDGTGSQNYGYTF.

CDR3 coding DNA: TGTGCCAGCAGCGCCACAGGGGGAGAGACCCAGTACTTC. Protein sequence: CASSATGGETQYF. The chain has TRBV13 and TRBJ2-5; 8 nucleotides line up with TRBD1. The CDR3 consists of 13 residues. Looked up from germline, CDR1 is PRHDT and CDR2 is FYEKMQ (reference sequence). V gave up 5 bases and J gave up 4 bases; unmatched junction bases: 3. Together with reference TRBV13 and TRBJ2-5, the CDR3 gives the full variable domain: AAGVIQSPRHLIKEKRETATLKCYPIPRHDTVYWYQQGPGQDPQFLISFYEKMQSDKGSIPDRFSAQQFSDYHSELNMSSLELGDSALYFCASSATGGETQYFGPGTRLLVL.

The CDR3 here is CASSLGSTTSGPQHF. CDR3 nucleotide sequence: TGCGCCAGCAGCTTGGGTTCGACCACTAGTGGTCCCCAGCATTTT. The J gene is TRBJ1-5, the V gene TRBV5-1; D is unresolved. The CDR3 sequence is 15 residues long. Trimming took 0 bases from V and 10 from J, leaving 17 bases between them. Germline V gene lookup returns CDR1 SGHRS and CDR2 YFSETQ. The whole variable domain, filled in from reference TRBV5-1 and TRBJ1-5, reads KAGVTQTPRYLIKTRGQQVTLSCSPISGHRSVSWYQQTPGQGLQFLFEYFSETQRNKGNFPGRFSGRQFSNSRSEMNVSTLELGDSALYLCASSLGSTTSGPQHFGDGTRLSIL.

The V call is TRBV19, the J call TRBJ1-3; D not certain. V dropped 1 base and J dropped 0 bases, with 10 bases sitting between them. Germline CDR1 is LNHDA and CDR2 is SQIVND (reference sequence). This CDR3 has 16 amino acids. DNA of the CDR3: TGTGCCAGTAGTATAGGGCTCTCATCCTCTGGAAACACCATATATTTT. Its protein is CASSIGLSSSGNTIYF.

The DNA of the CDR3 is TGTGCCAGCAGCCCACAACTAGCGGGTGAGGGAGGGCGGCACGAGCAGTACTTC. Translation gives CASSPQLAGEGGRHEQYF. This chain uses TRBV5-4 with TRBJ2-7, with TRBD2 identical over 9 bases. This CDR3 contains 18 residues. Losses at the gene ends were 4 bases for V and 5 bases for J; bases not matched to a gene: 19. The germline V gene has CDR1 SGHNT and CDR2 YYREEE (reference sequence).